The clone carrying this T cell receptor (beta chain) was seen a handful of times. Its antigen is not identified. This sample stems from a study of cytomegalovirus exposure and HLA in healthy donors. Study overall: The study's early data release held about 85 million unique TCRs from HLA-typed donors.

The PCR had 60 Vbeta and 13 Jbeta primers. The protocol was immunoSEQ multiplex PCR, while the TCRdb copy is restricted to in-frame clones and leaves out a portion. The sample has roughly 150,000 clones, approximately 80% seen once. V lost 4 bases and J lost 8; bases outside the gene matches: 1. Germline loops: CDR1 SGHVS, CDR2 FNYEAQ. The CDR3 is made up of 12 amino acids. General observations from the study: Reportedly, HLA-A and HLA-B alleles of most subjects were accurately predicted from TCR beta.

Sample: PBMCs. The sequence was collected from a woman aged 40 to 50 in good health and CMV-seronegative. The rearrangement joins TRBV7-6 to TRBJ1-2, with TRBD1 identical over 10 bases. The CDR3 loop reads CASSSGQGGYTF. In DNA, the CDR3 is TGTGCCAGCAGCTCGGGACAGGGGGGCTACACCTTC.